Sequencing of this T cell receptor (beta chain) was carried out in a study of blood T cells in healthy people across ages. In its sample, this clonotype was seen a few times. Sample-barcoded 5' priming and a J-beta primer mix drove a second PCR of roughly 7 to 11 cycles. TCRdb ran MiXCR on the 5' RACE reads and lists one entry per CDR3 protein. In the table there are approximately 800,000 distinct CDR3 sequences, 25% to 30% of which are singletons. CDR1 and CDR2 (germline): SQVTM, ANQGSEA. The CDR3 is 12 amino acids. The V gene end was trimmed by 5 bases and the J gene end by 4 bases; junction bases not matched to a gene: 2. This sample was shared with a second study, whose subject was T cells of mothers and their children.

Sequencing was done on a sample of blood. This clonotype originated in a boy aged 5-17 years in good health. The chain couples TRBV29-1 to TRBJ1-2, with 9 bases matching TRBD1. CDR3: CSVPGQGYGYTF. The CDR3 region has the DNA TGCAGCGTTCCGGGACAGGGCTATGGCTACACCTTC.